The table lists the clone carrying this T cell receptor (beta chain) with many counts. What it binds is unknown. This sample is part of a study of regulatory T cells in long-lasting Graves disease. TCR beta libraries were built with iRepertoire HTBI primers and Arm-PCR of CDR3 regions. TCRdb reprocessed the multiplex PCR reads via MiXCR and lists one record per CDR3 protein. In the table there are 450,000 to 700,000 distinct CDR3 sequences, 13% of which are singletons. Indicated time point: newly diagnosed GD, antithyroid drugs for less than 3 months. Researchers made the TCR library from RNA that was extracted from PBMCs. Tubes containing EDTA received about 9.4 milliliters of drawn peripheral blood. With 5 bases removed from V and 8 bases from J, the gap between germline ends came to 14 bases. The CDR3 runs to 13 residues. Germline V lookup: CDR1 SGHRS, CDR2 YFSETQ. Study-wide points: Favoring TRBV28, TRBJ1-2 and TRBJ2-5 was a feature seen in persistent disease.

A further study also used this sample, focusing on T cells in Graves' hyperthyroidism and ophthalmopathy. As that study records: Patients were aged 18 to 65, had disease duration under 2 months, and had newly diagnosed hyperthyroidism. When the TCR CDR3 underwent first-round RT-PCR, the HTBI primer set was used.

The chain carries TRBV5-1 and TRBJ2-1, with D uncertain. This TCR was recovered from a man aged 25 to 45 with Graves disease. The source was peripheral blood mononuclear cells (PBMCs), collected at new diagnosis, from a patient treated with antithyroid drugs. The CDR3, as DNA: TGCGCCAGCAGAATAGCCCTACCCGATGAGCAGTTCTTC. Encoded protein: CASRIALPDEQFF.